This TCR beta chain was sequenced in a study of blood T cell repertoires in COVID-19. Sequencing used immunoSEQ multiplex PCR; TCRdb keeps in-frame clones, though not all of them. Of a few hundred thousand clones in the sample, 80% to 90% are singletons; the top ten hold approximately 3%. This CDR3 has 16 residues. The V gene's germline CDR1 is MNHEY and CDR2 SVGAGI. J was trimmed by 8 bases and V by 2 bases; bases with no gene match: 12. Sequencing used peripheral blood. The clonotype originates from a woman aged 25-40 years with COVID-19, enrolled during active disease. J is TRBJ2-1 and V is TRBV6-5; TRBD2 matches 7 bases. In DNA form, the CDR3 reads TGTGCCAGCAGTTACGTGGGAGGTGGCGGGGGAGATGAGCAGTTCTTC. It is translated as CASSYVGGGGGDEQFF.